The source of this T cell receptor (beta chain) is a study of blood T cells in healthy people across ages. The second PCR ran about 6 to 12 cycles with a sample-barcoded 5' primer and J-beta primers. TCRdb re-analysed the 5' RACE reads in MiXCR, keeping a single row per CDR3 protein. In the table there are about 1.1 million distinct CDR3 sequences, more than 30% of which are singletons. General observations from the study: Diversity was estimated from one million T cells, and these estimates were considered underestimates. Diversity of TCR beta correlated strongly with naive T cell percentage. Fewer expanded clones and more diversity marked long-lived versus aged donors.

On this clonotype itself: Antigen: not known.

Donors were healthy Caucasian individuals from Russia aged roughly 6 to 90. The source material was blood. The origin of this receptor is a man between 18 and 35 years old in good health.

The CDR3 nucleotides read TGTGCCAGCAGCACAGGACAGTGGGAGACCCAGTACTTC. It specifies CASSTGQWETQYF. This chain uses TRBV7-9 with TRBJ2-5; tentatively, D is TRBD1 (6 bases). V gave up 5 bases and J gave up 5 bases, with 12 bases separating them. Germline V gene sequence: CDR1 SEHNR, CDR2 FQNEAQ (reference sequence). The CDR3 totals 13 residues.